Sequencing of this T cell receptor beta chain was carried out in a study of cytomegalovirus exposure and HLA in healthy donors. Study-wide results and limits: An analysis that came later showed most CMV-associated TCR beta chains appearing HLA-restricted. Among the CMV-associated chains, three were confirmed in vitro as specific for CMV antigens. Likely technical artifact: a cluster of highly shared sequence variants. Cytomegalovirus status was reportedly diagnosed by the classifier with high sensitivity and specificity.

PCR primers comprised 60 Vbeta and 13 Jbeta primers. Libraries were prepared by immunoSEQ multiplex PCR; TCRdb keeps only in-frame clonotypes and omits some of them. The data hold more than 150,000 clones, with 77% observed a single time. The germline V gene encodes CDR1 GTSNPN and CDR2 SVGIG (reference sequence). The CDR3 is made up of 15 amino acids. Trimming removed 0 bases at V and 5 bases at J, with 16 bases between. On this clone itself: Its antigen is not identified.

The chain recombines TRBV30 with TRBJ1-2; D remains ambiguous. Sequencing was performed on PBMCs. The receptor's source is a man aged 18 to 29 in good health and CMV-seronegative. For the CDR3, the DNA is TGTGCCTGGAGTGTACCGGGAGCCTGGGGATATGGCTACACCTTC. As protein: CAWSVPGAWGYGYTF.